This T cell receptor beta chain was documented in a study of neurological immune-mediated disorders. Ten or more counts support this clonotype. Its cognate antigen is unknown. V lost 5 bases, J lost 5 bases, and 10 bases lay in between. This CDR3 comprises 13 residues. CDR1 and CDR2 from the germline V gene are SGHTA and FQGNSA. TCRdb re-analysed the 5' RACE reads in MiXCR, keeping a single row per CDR3 protein. Here the sample spans tens of thousands of distinct CDR3 sequences, 4.5% being singletons. Findings of the study overall: One related-CDR3 cluster, identified by phylogenetic grouping, held the repertoires of 18 of 34 multiple sclerosis patients and was a possible signature. The study found the most TCR clonal expansion in HTLV-1-associated myelopathy and the least in multiple sclerosis, below healthy controls.

The sample was PBMCs. The sequence was obtained from a woman aged 60-75 years with multiple sclerosis. The chain uses TRBV7-2 and TRBJ2-1, with a possible D match to TRBD1 (5 bases). This CDR3 is CASSRDSHNEQFF. The CDR3 nucleotides are TGTGCCAGCAGCCGCGACAGTCACAATGAGCAGTTCTTC. The whole variable domain, remainder taken from reference TRBV7-2 and TRBJ2-1, is GAGVSQSPSNKVTEKGKDVELRCDPISGHTALYWYRQSLGQGLEFLIYFQGNSAPDKSGLPSDRFSAERTGGSVSTLTIQRTQQEDSAVYLCASSRDSHNEQFFGPGTRLTVL.